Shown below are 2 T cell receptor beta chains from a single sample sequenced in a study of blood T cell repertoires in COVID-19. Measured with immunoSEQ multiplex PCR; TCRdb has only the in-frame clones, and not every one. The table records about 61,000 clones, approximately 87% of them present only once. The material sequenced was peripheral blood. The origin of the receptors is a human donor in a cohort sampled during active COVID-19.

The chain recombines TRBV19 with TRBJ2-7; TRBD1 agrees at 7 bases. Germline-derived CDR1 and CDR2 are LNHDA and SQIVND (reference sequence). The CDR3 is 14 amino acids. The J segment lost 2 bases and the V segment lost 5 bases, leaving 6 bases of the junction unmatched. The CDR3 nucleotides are TGTGCCAGTAGTTTAGGACAGGCAACCTACGAGCAGTACTTC. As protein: CASSLGQATYEQYF.

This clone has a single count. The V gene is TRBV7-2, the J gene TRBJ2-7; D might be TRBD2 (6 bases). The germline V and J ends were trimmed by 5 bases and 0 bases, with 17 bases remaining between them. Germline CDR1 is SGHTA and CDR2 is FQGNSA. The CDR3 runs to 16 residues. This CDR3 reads CASSPLGGTYSYEQYF. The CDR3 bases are TGTGCCAGCAGCCCCTTGGGGGGAACTTACTCCTACGAGCAGTACTTC.